This TCR beta chain was retrieved from a study of T cells in Graves' hyperthyroidism and ophthalmopathy. Germline CDR1 is LNHDA and CDR2 is SQIVND (reference sequence). The CDR3 is 15 amino acids. The V end lost 7 bases, the J end lost 0 bases, and 12 bases lay between the germline ends. The TCR beta CDR3 regions underwent amplification using RNA transcripts as the source. HTBI primers were the set used in a first-round RT-PCR of the TCR CDR3. From the multiplex PCR reads, TCRdb called clonotypes with MiXCR, one entry per CDR3 protein. There are about 350,000 distinct CDR3 sequences in the sample; roughly 14% occur only once, and approximately 25% lies in the top ten. This clonotype was counted ten times or more. Stable disease denoted Graves' hyperthyroidism without ophthalmopathy progression within 18 months.

The source of this sequence is a woman in her twenties or thirties with Graves' hyperthyroidism. The J gene is TRBJ2-2, the V gene TRBV19, with D maybe TRBD2 (6 bases). Sequenced: blood. CDR3 sequence: CASIRAGTNTGELFF. In nucleotides, the CDR3 is TGTGCCAGTATTAGAGCGGGTACGAACACCGGGGAGCTGTTTTTT.